These T cell receptor beta chains were read from a single sample in a study of cytomegalovirus exposure and HLA in healthy donors. TCRdb's table, derived via immunoSEQ multiplex PCR, lists solely in-frame clones and lacks some. The table has about 140,000 clones, 60% to 85% seen once. The source material was PBMCs. Receptors originate from a male donor in good health and CMV-seropositive. Each CDR3 is given without its conserved first and last residue. Each record gives: D gene, clone size, V gene, J gene, CDR3 protein. The D gene is left open where the match is weak. Some rows have no size entry. The others give once, few or many, or a class for an expanded clone.

NA	NA	TRBV6-6	TRBJ2-2	ASIGELNTGELF
TRBD1	few	TRBV19	TRBJ1-5	ASRAGQGAGQPQH
NA	NA	TRBV28	TRBJ2-5	ASSLLSGRQETQY
NA	NA	TRBV7-8	TRBJ2-1	ASSLASSYNEQF
NA	NA	TRBV7-3	TRBJ2-1	ASSLSLGYNEQF
TRBD2	NA	TRBV10-3	TRBJ2-1	AISEDSGGQNAQF
NA	NA	TRBV11-3	TRBJ2-5	ASSLGASAMETQY
TRBD2	few	TRBV7-2	TRBJ2-1	ASSTLAGSYNEQF
NA	NA	TRBV28	TRBJ2-5	ASSPPRAETQY
NA	NA	TRBV27	TRBJ2-1	ASSASAYNEQF
TRBD1	once	TRBV7-6	TRBJ1-3	ASSLQGRNTIY
NA	NA	TRBV9	TRBJ1-1	ASSGGGTGNTEAF
TRBD2	once	TRBV7-9	TRBJ2-1	ASSPSGLLAGGYNEQF
NA	once	TRBV7-9	TRBJ1-1	ASSFGRGSTEAF
NA	NA	TRBV19	TRBJ2-4	ASSTLPGQAKNIQY
TRBD2	NA	TRBV13	TRBJ2-1	ASSPTVVAGLGNEQF
TRBD1	NA	TRBV25-1	TRBJ1-4	ASSVGTAPEKLF
TRBD1	NA	TRBV6-6	TRBJ2-4	ASSYRQGVENIQY
TRBD1	NA	TRBV28	TRBJ2-2	ASLLPGQGNGELF
NA	NA	TRBV21-1	TRBJ2-5	ASSRQGCETQY
NA	few	TRBV7-6	TRBJ2-5	ASSLDVGETQY
TRBD2	NA	TRBV12-5	TRBJ2-1	ASGSGLADYNEQF
TRBD2	NA	TRBV5-1	TRBJ2-1	ASSLELAGRDEQF